This entry lists 10 T cell receptor beta chains sequenced from one sample in a study of cytomegalovirus exposure and HLA in healthy donors. 60 Vbeta and 13 Jbeta primers were used in PCR. Method: immunoSEQ multiplex PCR; TCRdb's copy keeps in-frame clones and lacks some. There are around 180,000 clones in the sample; 81% occur only once, and 1.5% to 2% lies in the top ten. Sequencing used PBMCs. Receptor source: a young man in good health and CMV-seronegative.

CDR3 nucleotides: TGCAGTGCTAGTCGCCGGTCTGAAGCTTTCTTT. This encodes CSASRRSEAFF. The rearrangement uses TRBV20-1 and TRBJ1-1, with D uncertain. The CDR3 length is 11 residues. The V end lost 3 bases, the J end lost 6 bases, and 8 bases lay between the germline ends. Per germline, CDR1 DFQATT and CDR2 SNEGSKA (reference sequence).

This chain uses TRBV15 with TRBJ2-3, with 7 bases matching TRBD1. The CDR3 has 15 residues. Germline CDR1 and CDR2: LNHNV and YYDKDF (reference sequence). V lost 0 bases and J lost 3; bases outside the gene matches: 3. CDR3 sequence (DNA): TGTGCCACCAGCAGAGATCCAGGGGGTACAGATACGCAGTATTTT. Translating gives CATSRDPGGTDTQYF.

The chain combines TRBV12-5 with TRBJ1-3; a weak D match, TRBD1 (5 bases). This CDR3 spans 16 amino acids. V was trimmed by 1 base and J by 6 bases, leaving 16 bases between them. The V gene's germline CDR1 is LGHNT and CDR2 FRNRAP. DNA for the CDR3: TGTGCTAGTGGTTTGGCCGGGACTACCGAAGAAAACACCATATATTTT. Residues: CASGLAGTTEENTIYF. The full variable domain, with the rest looked up from reference TRBV12-5 and TRBJ1-3, is DARVTQTPRHKVTEMGQEVTMRCQPILGHNTVFWYRQTMMQGLELLAYFRNRAPLDDSGMPKDRFSAEMPDATLATLKIQPSEPRDSAVYFCASGLAGTTEENTIYFGEGSWLTVV.

The chain links TRBV11-3 to TRBJ2-1, with TRBD2 identical over 8 bases. The CDR3 runs to 15 residues. The germline gives CDR1 SGHNT, CDR2 YENEEA. J lost 0 bases, V lost 5 bases, and 3 bases had no gene match. CDR3 amino acids: CASSKSGSSYNEQFF. CDR3 nucleotide sequence: TGTGCCAGCAGCAAAAGCGGGAGCTCCTACAATGAGCAGTTCTTC.

The chain recombines TRBV27 with TRBJ2-1, with 9 bases identical to TRBD2. The CDR3 sequence is 17 residues long. CDR1 is MNHEY, CDR2 SMNVEV, per germline (reference sequence). Unmatched junction bases numbered 16, after V lost 3 bases and J lost 10 bases. CDR3 sequence (DNA): TGTGCCAGCAGTTTCGGAACAGGCGCACTAGCGGGTCCGGAGCAGTTCTTC. Its protein product is CASSFGTGALAGPEQFF.

The J gene is TRBJ1-3, the V gene TRBV5-1; weak D call: TRBD1 (6 bases). The CDR3 runs to 14 residues. CDR1 SGHRS and CDR2 YFSETQ come from the germline V gene. The V end lost 4 bases, the J end lost 3 bases, and 11 bases lay between the germline ends. The CDR3 reads CASSPTGNGNTIYF. The CDR3 DNA is TGCGCCAGCAGCCCTACAGGGAATGGAAACACCATATATTTT.

The chain uses TRBV2 and TRBJ1-1; a possible D gene is TRBD1 (6 bases). The V end was cut by 8 bases, the J end by 1 base, with 11 bases between. There are 13 residues in the CDR3. Germline CDR1 SNHLY, CDR2 FYNNEI. CDR3 coding DNA: TGTGCCAGCCCAGGGGTTGGGAACACTGAAGCTTTCTTT. This sequence encodes CASPGVGNTEAFF.

The chain combines TRBV5-1 with TRBJ2-7, with TRBD1 as a possible D gene (5 bases). Germline V CDR1 and CDR2: SGHRS, YFSETQ. The CDR3 loop spans 14 amino acids. The V end was cut by 0 bases, the J end by 6 bases, with 13 bases between. The CDR3 DNA sequence: TGCGCCAGCAGCTTGGATCCAGGGTGGCTCGAGCAGTACTTC. Amino acid sequence: CASSLDPGWLEQYF.

V is TRBV9 and J is TRBJ2-7, with 7 nucleotides matching TRBD2. V was clipped by 3 bases and J by 1 base; unmatched bases: 7. This CDR3 has 15 residues. Looked up from germline, CDR1 is SGDLS and CDR2 is YYNGEE. This chain's CDR3 is CASSADQGGSYEQYF. For the CDR3, the DNA is TGTGCCAGCAGCGCGGACCAGGGAGGGTCCTACGAGCAGTACTTC.

This clone was detected a few times. The gene calls are TRBV10-1 and TRBJ1-3, with D possibly TRBD1 on 5 matching bases. The CDR3 loop spans 15 amino acids. Germline V CDR1 and CDR2: WNHNN, SYGVQD (reference sequence). The V end lost 5 bases, the J end lost 2 bases, and 13 bases lay between the germline ends. CDR3 nucleotides: TGCGCCAGCAGTAGGACATTACCTCCTGGAAACACCATATATTTT. This encodes CASSRTLPPGNTIYF.